The table lists the clone carrying this T cell receptor (beta chain) with a few counts. The antigen is undetermined. For a library built for alpha chains, this beta chain is a stray read; little rests on its size. These data originate in a study of spatial heterogeneity in lung cancer. Time point here: sample taken at primary tumor resection. Frozen PBMC, nontumor lung or tumor provided whole RNA, which was sequenced unsorted. TCRdb passed the 5' RACE reads through MiXCR, listing each CDR3 protein once. Found here are a few thousand distinct CDR3 sequences, roughly 35% of them singletons; the top ten hold under 40%. V lost 1 base, J lost 3 bases, and 13 bases lay in between. Per the germline V gene, CDR1 is SGHRS and CDR2 is YFSETQ. This CDR3 contains 15 residues. Study-level findings and limits: There were more appearances of ubiquitous expanded tumor TCRs in blood at resection than at follow-up.

The receptor's source is a male donor with early-stage non-small cell lung cancer. The V gene is TRBV5-1, the J gene TRBJ2-5, with D possibly matching TRBD2 (6 bases). Material: PBMCs, obtained at surgery. CDR3 sequence reads: CASSLNLAYKETQYF. CDR3 nucleotide sequence: TGCGCCAGCAGCTTGAACCTAGCGTACAAAGAGACCCAGTACTTC.